This T cell receptor beta chain was profiled in a study of blood T cells in healthy people across ages. There are many counts of this clonotype. Its specificity is not known. Approximately 9.1 milliliters was the volume of peripheral blood drawn from each donor. This CDR3 contains 17 residues. The J segment lost 4 bases and the V segment lost 0 bases, leaving 7 bases of the junction unmatched. From germline, CDR1 is DFQATT and CDR2 SNEGSKA (reference sequence). Combining a sample-barcoded 5' primer with a J-beta primer mix, a second PCR ran for 7 to 11 cycles. Every cDNA molecule carried a tag from a template-switch adaptor bearing 12 random nucleotides. Via MiXCR, TCRdb re-called the 5' RACE reads, giving one row per CDR3 protein. The table records 630,000 or so distinct CDR3 sequences, approximately 30% of them present only once. Study results and limitations: With age, beta diversity per million T cells declined roughly linearly, significantly by around 43. Diversity was higher, and naive CD4+ cells more numerous, in long-lived donors than in aged donors.

The chain joins TRBV20-1 to TRBJ2-3; 13 bases align to TRBD2. The sample consisted of blood. The sequence came from a woman older than 75 in good health. The CDR3 bases are TGCAGTGCTAGAGATCCGGGACTAGCGGGGATCGCAGATACGCAGTATTTT. This translates into CSARDPGLAGIADTQYF.